The entry that follows covers one TCR beta chain sequence. This clone was counted only a few times. No antigen is known for it. It has no much larger one-base neighbor in the sample; base qualities were not kept. The CDR3 spans 15 residues, from the cysteine through the phenylalanine. Only the CDR3 region is kept as DNA, spanning 45 bases read in frame from base 1. V and J are truncated by 4 bases and 6 bases respectively, leaving an intervening sequence of 19 bases. CDR1 and CDR2, per the germline V gene, are SNHLY and FYNNEI. This sample is part of a study of blood T cell repertoires in COVID-19 (dated by TCRdb to 2018 to 2021). Notes on the research overall: The collaborator samples originated in the United States, Italy and Spain and spanned the acute and convalescent phases of COVID-19. The prospective study material was composed of cDNA or gDNA derived from T cells, B-cell-depleted T cells, or PBMCs. The dataset comprised deeply sampled blood TCRbeta repertoires from subjects exposed to, actively infected with, or recovered from COVID-19. A freely available public database, intended as a resource for researchers studying the immune response to SARS-CoV-2, is where the repertoires were released. The samples were drawn from the first 160 participants of the ongoing ImmuneRACE study and from roughly 1,300 subjects provided by 6 global collaborators. The sample metadata nearly always contained a de-identified subject ID, COVID-19 status, age in years and sex. Where available, HLA class I and class II types were taken from metadata supplied by the sample provider and were not determined by assay-based typing.

One collaborating source in Seattle enrolled patients during active infection and followed them longitudinally through the course of disease. The collaborating institutions used their own protocols to collect whole blood in K2EDTA tubes. For TCRbeta analysis, collaborators shipped samples in one of three forms: frozen whole blood, isolated PBMCs, or DNA extracted from either of those sample types. Summary of the overall study and its limitations: The amount of clinical and demographic metadata varied by source and participant and was provided uncurated.

TCRbeta CDR3 regions were amplified from genomic DNA using the immunoSEQ Assay, a bias-controlled multiplex PCR. The authors' analysis ran thus. Nucleated cell counts per sample were estimated from amplification of reference gene primers within the assay. Sequence reads were collapsed and filtered to measure the absolute abundance of every unique TCRbeta CDR3 rearrangement. For each sample, productive Simpson clonality was calculated by taking the square root of Simpson's diversity index across productive rearrangements. The table comes from immuneACCESS by way of TCRdb, which keeps in-frame sequences with V and J called. Part of the clones is missing from these tables; in studies checked, under half for an unresolved V gene and the rest for unknown reasons. Clone size and V and J calls were adopted from that table, with D and trimming inferred from the DNA. The sample contains about 340,000 clones, about nine tenths of them found a single time. More than 5.5% of the sample comes from the top ten.

This receptor was identified in a woman in her sixties or seventies with COVID-19, enrolled during active disease. Material for sequencing was peripheral blood. The rearrangement combines TRBV2 with TRBJ2-7; TRBD2 is a weak D gene call, 6 bases matching. The sequence in DNA is TGTGCCAGCAGTGTGGGAGGAGGGGCGCTCGGCGAGCAGTACTTC. It translates as CASSVGGGALGEQYF. The full variable domain, completed from the reference TRBV2 and TRBJ2-7 proteins outside the CDR3, reads EPEVTQTPSHQVTQMGQEVILRCVPISNHLYFYWYRQILGQKVEFLVSFYNNEISEKSEIFDDQFSVERPDGSNFTLKIRSTKLEDSAMYFCASSVGGGALGEQYFGPGTRLTVT.